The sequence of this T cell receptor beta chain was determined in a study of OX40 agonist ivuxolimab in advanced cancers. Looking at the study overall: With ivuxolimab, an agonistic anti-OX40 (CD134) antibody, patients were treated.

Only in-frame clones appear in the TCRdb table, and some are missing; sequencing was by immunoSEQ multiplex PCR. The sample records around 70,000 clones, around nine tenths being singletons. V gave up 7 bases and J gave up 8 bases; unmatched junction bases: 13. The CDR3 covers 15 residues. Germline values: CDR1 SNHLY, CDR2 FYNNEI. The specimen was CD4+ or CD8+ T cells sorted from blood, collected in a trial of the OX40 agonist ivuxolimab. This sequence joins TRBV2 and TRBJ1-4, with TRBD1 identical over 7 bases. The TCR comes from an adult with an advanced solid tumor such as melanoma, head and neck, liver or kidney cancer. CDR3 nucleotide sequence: TGTGCCAGCACCGAACCGGCCAGGGGGTGGGAAAAACTGTTTTTT. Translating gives CASTEPARGWEKLFF.